These T cell receptor beta chains were read from a single sample in a study of T-cell reconstitution after alpha-beta-depleted transplantation in children. One entry per CDR3 protein, called by TCRdb with MiXCR from the PCR reads. The sample holds about 400,000 distinct CDR3 sequences; roughly 20% are singletons and the top ten take over 3.5%. The sample was PBMCs from the stem cell graft donor, taken from the stem cell graft. The receptors here all came from a human donor who donated a stem cell graft to a child with acute myeloid leukemia. Both conserved end residues are part of each CDR3. A D gene is named only where the DNA matches it firmly. Clone size appears in some rows only: once, few, many, or a class for an expanded clone.

len: 15; j_gene: TRBJ2-7; v_gene: TRBV10-3; d_gene: -; abundance: -; CDR3aa: CAISPRGRPSYEQYF; CDR3nt: TGTGCCATCAGTCCCAGGGGTCGCCCTTCCTACGAGCAGTACTTC
len: 14; j_gene: TRBJ1-6; v_gene: TRBV12-3/TRBV12-4; d_gene: TRBD1; abundance: many; CDR3aa: CASTGGTGQSPLHF; CDR3nt: TGTGCCAGCACGGGGGGGACAGGGCAGTCACCCCTCCACTTT
len: 14; j_gene: TRBJ2-1; v_gene: TRBV28; d_gene: -; abundance: -; CDR3aa: CASSLVGPVREQFF; CDR3nt: TGTGCCAGCAGTTTGGTGGGCCCCGTAAGGGAGCAGTTCTTC
len: 16; j_gene: TRBJ1-3; v_gene: TRBV4-1; d_gene: -; abundance: few; CDR3aa: CASSQSLARAGNTIYF; CDR3nt: TGCGCCAGCAGCCAAAGTCTTGCCAGGGCTGGAAACACCATATATTTT
len: 11; j_gene: TRBJ1-5; v_gene: TRBV29-1; d_gene: -; abundance: -; CDR3aa: CSVGDDQPQHF; CDR3nt: TGCAGCGTTGGGGACGATCAGCCCCAGCATTTT
len: 14; j_gene: TRBJ2-2; v_gene: TRBV7-8; d_gene: -; abundance: -; CDR3aa: CASSLAVGGGELFF; CDR3nt: TGTGCCAGCAGCTTAGCGGTGGGAGGCGGGGAGCTGTTTTTT
len: 13; j_gene: TRBJ1-1; v_gene: TRBV29-1; d_gene: -; abundance: many; CDR3aa: CSARWGVGTEAFF; CDR3nt: TGCAGCGCGCGATGGGGGGTGGGCACTGAAGCTTTCTTT
len: 15; j_gene: TRBJ2-7; v_gene: TRBV28; d_gene: TRBD1; abundance: few; CDR3aa: CASSLALDRGPLVYF; CDR3nt: TGTGCCAGCAGTTTAGCCCTGGACAGGGGGCCCCTAGTGTACTTC
len: 15; j_gene: TRBJ2-1; v_gene: TRBV29-1; d_gene: TRBD1; abundance: many; CDR3aa: CSAPSRQGVRNEQFF; CDR3nt: TGCAGCGCCCCAAGCCGACAGGGGGTCCGAAATGAGCAGTTCTTC
len: 16; j_gene: TRBJ2-7; v_gene: TRBV11-2; d_gene: TRBD2; abundance: few; CDR3aa: CASSSGLAGAADEQYF; CDR3nt: TGTGCCAGCAGCTCGGGACTAGCGGGAGCCGCGGACGAGCAGTACTTC
len: 19; j_gene: TRBJ2-1; v_gene: TRBV20-1; d_gene: TRBD2; abundance: few; CDR3aa: CCARDRVLGTSGRVHEQFF; CDR3nt: TGCTGTGCTAGAGATCGCGTTTTAGGGACTAGCGGGAGGGTCCATGAGCAGTTCTTC
len: 18; j_gene: TRBJ2-1; v_gene: TRBV20-1; d_gene: TRBD2; abundance: -; CDR3aa: CSARDPLAGGPIGNEQFF; CDR3nt: TGCAGTGCTAGAGACCCCCTTGCGGGAGGGCCCATAGGGAATGAGCAGTTCTTC
len: 17; j_gene: TRBJ1-2; v_gene: TRBV20-1; d_gene: -; abundance: few; CDR3aa: CSARVPLQASSLYGYTF; CDR3nt: TGCAGTGCTAGAGTGCCCCTACAGGCCTCGTCCCTCTATGGCTACACCTTC
len: 14; j_gene: TRBJ1-1; v_gene: TRBV19; d_gene: TRBD1; abundance: -; CDR3aa: CASSLSGRGTEAFF; CDR3nt: TGTGCCAGTAGCTTGAGTGGCAGGGGGACTGAAGCTTTCTTT
len: 14; j_gene: TRBJ2-5; v_gene: TRBV6-2/TRBV6-3; d_gene: -; abundance: few; CDR3aa: CASSFWWTGETQYF; CDR3nt: TGTGCCAGCAGTTTTTGGTGGACGGGAGAGACCCAGTACTTC
len: 13; j_gene: TRBJ2-7; v_gene: TRBV18; d_gene: -; abundance: -; CDR3aa: CASSPREAYEQYF; CDR3nt: TGTGCCAGCTCACCACGAGAAGCCTACGAGCAGTACTTC
len: 16; j_gene: TRBJ2-4; v_gene: TRBV20-1; d_gene: TRBD2; abundance: -; CDR3aa: CSARLAGGLAKNIQYF; CDR3nt: TGCAGTGCTAGGCTAGCGGGAGGGCTAGCCAAAAACATTCAGTACTTC